The 9 T cell receptor beta chains presented below share a single source sample, sequenced in a study of CD8 T cells in Susac syndrome. After extraction with the RNeasy kit, roughly 0.45 to 1 ug of the RNA was reverse transcribed using random hexamers. TCRdb used MiXCR to reprocess the immunoSEQ multiplex PCR reads, holding one entry per CDR3 protein. This table has 110,000 to 150,000 distinct CDR3 sequences, 94% appearing once. Sequenced sample: CD8+ T cells from PBMCs. The source of these receptors is a human donor in good health.

This rearrangement joins TRBV25-1 to TRBJ2-6; 8 bases are a match to TRBD1. The V gene's germline CDR1 is MGHDK and CDR2 SYGVNS. The CDR3 extends over 16 amino acids. V shed 3 bases, J shed 3 bases, and the junction held 4 bases outside the gene matches. This CDR3 reads CASSEDRVDGANVLTF. The CDR3 nucleotides are TGTGCCAGCAGTGAGGACAGGGTGGATGGGGCCAACGTCCTGACTTTC.

This clonotype occurred once. The chain joins TRBV7-8 to TRBJ2-1; 8 nucleotides align to TRBD2. CDR3 size: 13 residues. Germline V lookup: CDR1 SGHVS, CDR2 FQNEAQ. V shed 10 bases and J 4 bases; nucleotides not matched to a gene: 6. This CDR3 reads CATSGRAYNEQFF. Here the CDR3 DNA reads TGTGCCACGAGCGGGAGAGCGTACAATGAGCAGTTCTTC.

This chain links TRBV20-1 with TRBJ2-5; 7 positions agree with TRBD2. CDR3 length: 13 amino acids. The trim removed 3 bases at V and 5 bases at J, leaving 6 bases unmatched. The V gene's germline CDR1 is DFQATT and CDR2 SNEGSKA (reference sequence). The CDR3 loop reads CSARVLGGETQYF. The CDR3 region has the DNA TGCAGTGCTAGGGTCCTCGGGGGGGAGACCCAGTACTTC.

The V gene is TRBV27, the J gene TRBJ1-5; a weak D match, TRBD1 (5 bases). The CDR3 contains 13 residues. Trimming shortened V by 6 bases and J by 6 bases, and 12 bases separated the two germline ends. Looked up from germline, CDR1 is MNHEY and CDR2 is SMNVEV (reference sequence). The CDR3 nucleotides are TGTGCCAGCAGCGGGACGTCAGGTCAGCCCCAGCATTTT. Its translation: CASSGTSGQPQHF.

The chain combines TRBV5-6 with TRBJ2-7; D is unresolved. CDR3 length equals 15 residues. Germline CDR1 and CDR2: SGHDT and YYEEEE. Trimming removed 4 bases at V and 2 bases at J, with 16 bases between. The CDR3, as DNA: TGTGCCAGCAGCACGACCTCACGCGGCGCCTACGAGCAGTACTTC. As protein: CASSTTSRGAYEQYF.

The chain has TRBV29-1 and TRBJ2-1, with a possible D match to TRBD2 (5 bases). The CDR3 runs to 12 residues. CDR1 and CDR2 (germline): SQVTM, ANQGSEA. Trimming took off 6 bases at V and 7 bases at J, with 13 bases between the two ends. CDR3 region: CSVAGPKNEQFF. DNA of the CDR3: TGCAGCGTCGCGGGCCCTAAGAATGAGCAGTTCTTC.

The CDR3 region is CAWSSTGGWETQYF. The CDR3 bases are TGTGCCTGGAGTTCGACAGGGGGCTGGGAGACCCAGTACTTC. V gene TRBV30 combines with J gene TRBJ2-5, with TRBD1 identical over 10 bases. V shed 2 bases, J shed 5 bases, and the junction held 5 bases outside the gene matches. This CDR3 is 14 amino acids long. The germline CDR1 and CDR2 sequences are GTSNPN and SVGIG (reference sequence).

The CDR3 is CASSLQGAWDTQYF. The CDR3 DNA follows: TGTGCCAGCAGCTTACAGGGGGCGTGGGATACGCAGTATTTT. The V gene is TRBV7-9, the J gene TRBJ2-3; TRBD1 aligns across 8 bases. With 2 bases clipped from V and 6 bases from J, the junction kept 4 bases outside the gene matches. The CDR3 is 14 residues long. Germline values: CDR1 SEHNR, CDR2 FQNEAQ (reference sequence).

This clonotype appeared a few times. The chain joins TRBV6-5 to TRBJ1-5, with D uncertain. CDR3 length equals 10 residues. Per the germline V gene, CDR1 is MNHEY and CDR2 is SVGAGI. V gave up 7 bases and J gave up 10 bases, with 8 bases separating them. The CDR3 spells CASNRRPQHF. The CDR3 DNA reads as TGTGCCAGCAATCGTCGTCCCCAGCATTTT.